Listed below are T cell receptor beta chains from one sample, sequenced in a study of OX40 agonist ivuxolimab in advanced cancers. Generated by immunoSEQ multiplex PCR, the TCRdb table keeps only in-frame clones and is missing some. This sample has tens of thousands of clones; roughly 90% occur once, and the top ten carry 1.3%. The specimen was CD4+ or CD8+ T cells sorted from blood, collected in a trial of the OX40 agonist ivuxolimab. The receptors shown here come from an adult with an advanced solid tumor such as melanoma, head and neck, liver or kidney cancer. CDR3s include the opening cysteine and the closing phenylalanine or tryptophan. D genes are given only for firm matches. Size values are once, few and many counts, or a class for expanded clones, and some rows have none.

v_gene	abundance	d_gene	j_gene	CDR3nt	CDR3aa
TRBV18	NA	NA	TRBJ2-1	TGTGCCAGCTCACAAGGTGGGGGAGATGAGCAGTTCTTC	CASSQGGGDEQFF
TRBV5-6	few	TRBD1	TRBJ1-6	TGTGCCAGCAGCGGGCCGGGACAGGGCATTTCACCCCTCCACTTT	CASSGPGQGISPLHF
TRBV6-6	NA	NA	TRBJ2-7	TGTGCCAGCAGCCAAGGGGTCCTAAACTACGAGCAGTACTTC	CASSQGVLNYEQYF
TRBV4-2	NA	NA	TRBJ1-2	TGTGCCAGCAGCCGGATCCTTCATACAGGGCCCTATGGCTACACCTTC	CASSRILHTGPYGYTF
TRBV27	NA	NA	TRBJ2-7	TGTGCCAGCAGTTCAGGGGGGGCCATCCCCTACGAGCAGTACTTC	CASSSGGAIPYEQYF
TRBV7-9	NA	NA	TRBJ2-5	TGTGCCAGCAGCCTCTCGCCGTCCGAAGAGACCCAGTACTTC	CASSLSPSEETQYF
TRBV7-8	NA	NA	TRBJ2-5	TGTGCCAGCAGTGCCGTTCGAGGTCAAGAGACCCAGTACTTC	CASSAVRGQETQYF
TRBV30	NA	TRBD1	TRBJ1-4	TGTGCCTGGAGTGGTGGGGACAGTAATGAAAAACTGTTTTTT	CAWSGGDSNEKLFF
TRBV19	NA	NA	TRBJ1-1	TGTGCCAGTAGTATGGGGCGAACTGAAGCTTTCTTT	CASSMGRTEAFF
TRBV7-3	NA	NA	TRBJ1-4	TGTGCCAGCAGCCCGACCCCGGGACGAGAACTGTTTTTT	CASSPTPGRELFF
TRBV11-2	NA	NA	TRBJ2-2	TGTGCCAGCAGCGCCCCCCGGGACAGGGAGCTGTTTTTT	CASSAPRDRELFF
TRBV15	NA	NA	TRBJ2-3	TGTGCCACCAGCAGAGATATAGCGGTTATTTCAGATACGCAGTATTTT	CATSRDIAVISDTQYF
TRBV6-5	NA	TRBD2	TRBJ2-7	TGTGCCAGCAGTTCTCTCGGAGCGGGGGAGGACGAGCAGTACTTC	CASSSLGAGEDEQYF
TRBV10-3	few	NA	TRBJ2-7	TGTGCCATCAGCGAGAGGATCTACGAGCAGTACTTC	CAISERIYEQYF
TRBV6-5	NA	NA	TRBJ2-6	TGTGCCAGCACCGCAGGCTCTGGGGCCAACGTCCTGACTTTC	CASTAGSGANVLTF
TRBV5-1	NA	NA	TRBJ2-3	TGCGCCAGCAGCTTGGATTGGGGGAGGGATACGCAGTATTTT	CASSLDWGRDTQYF
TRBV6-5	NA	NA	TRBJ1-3	TGTGCCAGCAGTTACTCGAGACAGCAAACTGGAAACACCATATATTTT	CASSYSRQQTGNTIYF
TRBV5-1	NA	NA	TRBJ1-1	TGCGCCAGCAGCTTGCAGGGGCCGAACACTGAAGCTTTCTTT	CASSLQGPNTEAFF
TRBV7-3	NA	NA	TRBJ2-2	TGTGCCAGCAGCTTACAGGGACTGAACACCGGGGAGCTGTTTTTT	CASSLQGLNTGELFF
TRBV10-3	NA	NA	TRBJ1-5	TGTGCCATCAGTGCCGGTAGCAATCAGCCCCAGCATTTT	CAISAGSNQPQHF
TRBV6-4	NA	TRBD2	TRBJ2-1	TGTGCCAGCACCCCCCCCGGGACTAGCGGGAACAATGAGCAGTTCTTC	CASTPPGTSGNNEQFF
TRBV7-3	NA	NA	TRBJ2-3	TGTGCCAGCAGCTCAGGGGAGGGCACAGATACGCAGTATTTT	CASSSGEGTDTQYF
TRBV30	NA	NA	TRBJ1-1	TGTGCCTGGAGGCTTATTGGGATTTCTAACACTGAAGCTTTCTTT	CAWRLIGISNTEAFF
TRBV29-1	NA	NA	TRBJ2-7	TGCAGCGTTGAGGGGGGCTCTTCCTCCTACGAGCAGTACTTC	CSVEGGSSSYEQYF
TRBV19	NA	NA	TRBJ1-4	TGTGCCAGTAGTCTGAGTGCGGGGACCTCTAATGAAAAACTGTTTTTT	CASSLSAGTSNEKLFF
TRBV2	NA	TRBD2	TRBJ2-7	TGTGCCAGCAGTGAAAGCGGGGGAAACTACGAGCAGTACTTC	CASSESGGNYEQYF
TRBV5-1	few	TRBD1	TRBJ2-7	TGCGCCAGCAGCTTGGGGCAGGGGGCCACCTACGACGAGCAGTACTTC	CASSLGQGATYDEQYF
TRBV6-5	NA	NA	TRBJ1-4	TGTGCCAGCAGACCCGACAGGCTTTCGAATGAAAAACTGTTTTTT	CASRPDRLSNEKLFF
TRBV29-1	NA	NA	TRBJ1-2	TGCAGCGTTTTGAGCTTGGACGGGAATGGCTACACCTTC	CSVLSLDGNGYTF